This is a list of T cell receptor beta chains from one sample in a study of blood T cell repertoires in COVID-19. Repertoires were generated with immunoSEQ multiplex PCR, while TCRdb's copy carries only in-frame clones and drops some. The repertoire holds 52,000 or so clones, with more than 75% as singletons. Input material: peripheral blood. These receptors originate from a man aged 50 or older with active or convalescent COVID-19. Each CDR3 is given with its conserved first and last residue. The order of the fields is clone size, J gene, V gene, D gene, CDR3 DNA, CDR3 protein. A D gene is named only where the DNA matches it firmly. Size values are once, few and many counts, or a class for expanded clones, and some rows have none.

>few|TRBJ1-4|TRBV2|TRBD1
TGTGCCAGCAGTGAGGACAGGCCTGCAACTAATGAAAAACTGTTTTTT
CASSEDRPATNEKLFF
>.|TRBJ1-2|TRBV27|.
TGTGCCAGCAGTTTTAGGGGAAACTATGGCTACACCTTC
CASSFRGNYGYTF
>.|TRBJ2-3|TRBV7-3|TRBD2
TGTGCCAGCAGCTTAACGGGGGCGGGAGGAGATACGCAGTATTTT
CASSLTGAGGDTQYF
>.|TRBJ2-1|TRBV7-9|TRBD2
TGTGCCAGCAGCCCCCCCACGGGGGGGCCCTACAATGAGCAGTTCTTC
CASSPPTGGPYNEQFF
>.|TRBJ2-2|TRBV4-2|.
TGTGCCAGCAGCCTGAAGTTAGCGGAGGCCGGGGAGCTGTTTTTT
CASSLKLAEAGELFF
>few|TRBJ2-3|TRBV7-7|.
TGTGCTAGCAGCCCAGTCTTGACTAGTGGGGCAGATACGCAGTATTTT
CASSPVLTSGADTQYF
>.|TRBJ1-1|TRBV7-8|.
TGTGCCAGCAGCCATAGAGAAACTGAAGCTTTCTTT
CASSHRETEAFF
>few|TRBJ1-6|TRBV2|TRBD1
TGTGCCAGCATCTGGGGGACAGGGAATTCACCCCTCCACTTT
CASIWGTGNSPLHF
>.|TRBJ1-6|TRBV19|.
TGTGCCAGTAGTAGGTCAGGTGGATCCCCCCTCCACTTT
CASSRSGGSPLHF
>.|TRBJ1-5|TRBV3-1/TRBV3-2|.
TGTGCCAGCAGCCAAGATTCGGATCAGCCCCAGCATTTT
CASSQDSDQPQHF
>.|TRBJ2-3|TRBV24-1|.
TGTGCCACCAGTGATTCGGCGGAAGATACGCAGTATTTT
CATSDSAEDTQYF